This record looks at one T cell receptor beta chain sequence and its context. What it binds is not known. The CDR3 loop spans 15 amino acids. The ends were cut back, 2 bases at V and 5 bases at J, with 13 bases in the middle. Germline values: CDR1 SGHRS, CDR2 YFSETQ. Unique molecular identifiers were incorporated into the prepared TCRbeta library. TCRdb passed the PCR reads through MiXCR, listing each CDR3 protein once. The sample shows around 700,000 distinct CDR3 sequences, around 13% of them seen only once. This record belongs to a study of T-cell reconstitution after alpha-beta-depleted transplantation in children. General observations from the study: Several hundred expanded graft clones reportedly were the source of alpha-beta T cells about two months after transplant. It was newly produced T cells that mostly accounted for T-cell counts and diversity one year after transplant. From surviving recipient T cells and thymic progenitors came the high day-60 TCRbeta diversity observed in some patients.

V is TRBV5-1 and J is TRBJ2-2; possible D gene TRBD1, 5 bases. This clonotype was sampled from a girl aged 2 to 10 with congenital amegakaryocytic thrombocytopenia, due to receive a stem cell transplant. The material sequenced was PBMCs, taken before TCRalphabeta/CD19-depleted stem cell transplant. The CDR3 loop is CASSFGQGMTGELFF. CDR3 sequence (DNA): TGCGCCAGCAGCTTTGGTCAGGGAATGACCGGGGAGCTGTTTTTT. The full variable domain, rest sourced from reference TRBV5-1 and TRBJ2-2, is KAGVTQTPRYLIKTRGQQVTLSCSPISGHRSVSWYQQTPGQGLQFLFEYFSETQRNKGNFPGRFSGRQFSNSRSEMNVSTLELGDSALYLCASSFGQGMTGELFFGEGSRLTVL.